This passage covers 19 T cell receptor beta chains from one sample sequenced in a study of CXCR3-negative and CXCR3-positive naive CD8 T cells. Findings and caveats of the study: Naive cells that were CXCR3-positive had more hydrophobic TRB CDR3s (compared with CXCR3-negative naive cells).

The authors made the TRB cDNA libraries by 5' RACE using UMI labels. TCRdb reprocessed the 5' RACE reads, keeping one entry per CDR3 protein, no DNA. This sample contains tens of thousands of distinct CDR3 sequences. For these TCRs, the target antigens are not known. The sample taken for sequencing was naive CXCR3+ CD8+ T cells from blood. Subset reported: CD45RO-CCR7+CD27+CD95- naive CD8+ T cells expressing CXCR3 (TNR3+). These receptors all come from a human donor in good health. Some clones in this sample may be carry-over from other donors' samples.

The chain's CDR3 is CASSLRPGLSYEQYF. The chain uses TRBV28 and TRBJ2-7; the TRBD2 assignment by TCRdb is unverifiable without DNA. Germline V CDR1 and CDR2: MDHEN, SYDVKM. The CDR3 length is 15 residues.

V gene TRBV28 combines with J gene TRBJ1-5; checking the TCRdb D call of TRBD1 is not possible without DNA. The CDR3 sequence is 15 residues long. Germline CDR1 reads MDHEN; CDR2 reads SYDVKM. The CDR3 sequence: CASSLAWDRNQPQHF.

The chain couples TRBV5-1 to TRBJ2-7; the D call of TRBD1 rests on TCRdb alone, since no DNA is present to check it. The CDR3 has 14 residues. Germline V gives CDR1 SGHRS, CDR2 YFSETQ. CDR3 region: CASSLRGQYYEQYF.

This chain links TRBV29-1 with TRBJ1-2; TCRdb lists TRBD1, though no DNA is available to test this call. Germline V CDR1 and CDR2: SQVTM, ANQGSEA. The CDR3 totals 13 residues. CDR3 sequence reads: CSVERTGNYGNTF.

The chain employs TRBV28 and TRBJ2-2; TCRdb indicates TRBD1, and absent DNA this call remains unverified. This CDR3 is built from 12 residues. CDR1 MDHEN and CDR2 SYDVKM come from the germline V gene. This CDR3 reads CASRRGDGELFF.

The chain's CDR3 is CASRWDSDNSPLHF. The chain carries TRBV12-3 or TRBV12-4 and TRBJ1-6; the D call from TCRdb, TRBD1, cannot be confirmed without DNA. The CDR3 covers 14 residues.

The rearrangement uses TRBV28 and TRBJ1-3. CDR3 length equals 13 residues. Germline V gives CDR1 MDHEN, CDR2 SYDVKM. CDR3 residues: CASSWGEVNTIYF.

This chain connects TRBV2 to TRBJ1-5. The CDR3 sequence is 12 residues long. Germline V CDR1 and CDR2: SNHLY, FYNNEI. The CDR3 loop is CASSDRRQPQHF. Complete variable domain (other parts from reference TRBV2 and TRBJ1-5): EPEVTQTPSHQVTQMGQEVILRCVPISNHLYFYWYRQILGQKVEFLVSFYNNEISEKSEIFDDQFSVERPDGSNFTLKIRSTKLEDSAMYFCASSDRRQPQHFGDGTRLSIL.

CDR3 protein: CASSYYRGNEAFF. V is TRBV6-5 and J is TRBJ1-1; absent DNA, TCRdb's TRBD1 call cannot be checked. Per germline, CDR1 MNHEY and CDR2 SVGAGI. The CDR3 is made up of 13 amino acids.

The chain recombines TRBV7-7 with TRBJ2-4; TCRdb returns TRBD2, unconfirmable since there is no DNA. In germline, CDR1 is SSHAT, CDR2 FNYEAQ (reference sequence). CDR3 length: 20 amino acids. CDR3 region: CASSSAPDPRELGAKNIQYF.

The V call is TRBV28, the J call TRBJ2-3. CDR3 length equals 14 residues. Germline-derived CDR1 and CDR2 are MDHEN and SYDVKM. The CDR3 sequence: CATKSVRNADTQYF.

V and J are TRBV20-1 and TRBJ2-3; without DNA, the TCRdb call of TRBD1 cannot be checked. CDR3 length: 15 amino acids. Germline-derived CDR1 and CDR2 are DFQATT and SNEGSKA (reference sequence). CDR3: CSASPRWGRTDTQYF.

The V gene is TRBV5-1, the J gene TRBJ1-1; TCRdb gives TRBD1 as the D gene, but with no DNA this cannot be confirmed. Germline values: CDR1 SGHRS, CDR2 YFSETQ. The CDR3 covers 13 residues. CDR3 loop: CASGHRTATEAFF.

The genes are TRBV27 and TRBJ2-7; TCRdb's D call, TRBD2, is unchecked because there is no DNA. Germline CDR1 and CDR2: MNHEY and SMNVEV (reference sequence). The length of the CDR3 is 16 residues. The CDR3 loop reads CASLSPAGVLSYEQYF.

The chain recombines TRBV6-5 with TRBJ1-1; TCRdb outputs TRBD1, but without DNA this stays unchecked. Germline V CDR1 and CDR2: MNHEY, SVGAGI. The CDR3 spans 13 residues. The CDR3 reads CASRFTGMTEAFF.

This chain links TRBV4-3 with TRBJ2-3; the TCRdb D gene call, TRBD1, has no DNA to confirm it. The germline V gene has CDR1 LGHNA and CDR2 YSLEER. The CDR3 is 15 amino acids. The CDR3 sequence: CASSQEVPNTDTQYF.

The chain combines TRBV25-1 with TRBJ2-7. The germline CDR1 and CDR2 sequences are MGHDK and SYGVNS. The CDR3 is 12 residues long. CDR3 amino acids: CASRDGPYEQYF.

The genes are TRBV24-1 and TRBJ2-1; TCRdb calls TRBD1, which cannot be checked without DNA. The germline V gene has CDR1 KGHDR and CDR2 SFDVKD. CDR3 length equals 14 residues. CDR3 sequence reads: CATSSRDRPIEQFF.

The chain joins TRBV5-4 to TRBJ1-1; the TRBD1 assignment by TCRdb is unverifiable without DNA. Germline assignment: CDR1 SGHNT and CDR2 YYREEE (reference sequence). The CDR3 is made up of 12 amino acids. This CDR3 is CASSFEGAEAFF.